What follows is one T cell receptor (beta chain) and its context. Its target is not known. The same CDR3 is also encoded by other DNA sequences in this sample. This entry is derived from a study of cytomegalovirus exposure and HLA in healthy donors. Study results and limitations: Researchers reported in a later analysis that a missense DCLRE1C variant was tied to TCR beta V- and J-gene trimming. Productive status was seen about 87% or about 30% of the time for most TCR beta V segments in an earlier analysis. At a 0.05 false discovery rate, a later analysis found approximately 17,000 TCR beta sequences to be associated with HLA alleles.

PCR primers comprised 60 Vbeta and 13 Jbeta primers. Profiled with immunoSEQ multiplex PCR; TCRdb holds only in-frame clones, not every one. The profile shows fewer than 110,000 clones, 60% to 80% of them singletons. Germline V lookup: CDR1 SNHLY, CDR2 FYNNEI. This CDR3 has 15 residues. V lost 1 base and J 5 bases, leaving 14 bases between the germline ends. The source material was PBMCs. The chain has TRBV2 and TRBJ2-5; tentatively, D is TRBD2 (5 bases). This receptor was obtained from a man aged 50 to 60 in good health and CMV-seropositive. This CDR3 is CASSEDTSGSETQYF. Written as DNA, the CDR3 is TGTGCCAGCAGTGAAGATACTAGTGGGAGTGAGACCCAGTACTTC.